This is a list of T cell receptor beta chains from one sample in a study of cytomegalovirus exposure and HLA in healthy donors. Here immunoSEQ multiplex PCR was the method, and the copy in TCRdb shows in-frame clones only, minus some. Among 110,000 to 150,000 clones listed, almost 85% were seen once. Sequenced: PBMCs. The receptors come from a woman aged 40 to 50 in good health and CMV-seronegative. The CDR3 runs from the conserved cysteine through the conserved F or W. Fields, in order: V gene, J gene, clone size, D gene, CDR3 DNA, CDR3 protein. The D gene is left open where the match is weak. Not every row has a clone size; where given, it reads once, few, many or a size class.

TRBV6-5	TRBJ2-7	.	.	TGTGCCAGCAGTTCCCGAGTGGATCGGAGCGAGCAGTACTTC	CASSSRVDRSEQYF
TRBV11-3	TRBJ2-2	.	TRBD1	TGTGCCAGCAGCTTAGGGACCGGGACAGGGTCCGGGGAGCTGTTTTTT	CASSLGTGTGSGELFF
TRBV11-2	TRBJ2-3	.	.	TGTGCCAGCAGCTCGGGAGTCACAGATACGCAGTATTTT	CASSSGVTDTQYF
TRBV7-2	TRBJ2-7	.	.	TGTGCCAGTAGCCCGCAGGGGGGACTCTACGAGCAGTACTTC	CASSPQGGLYEQYF
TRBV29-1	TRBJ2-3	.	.	TGCAGCTCTAGGACAAGCTACACAGATACGCAGTATTTT	CSSRTSYTDTQYF
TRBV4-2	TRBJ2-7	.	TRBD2	TGTGCCAGCAGTCCGTTAAGAGGGACTAGCTTCTACGAGCAGTACTTC	CASSPLRGTSFYEQYF
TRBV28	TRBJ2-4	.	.	TGTGCCAGCAGTTTAGGGCCCGCAGGGGCCAAAAACATTCAGTACTTC	CASSLGPAGAKNIQYF
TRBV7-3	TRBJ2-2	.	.	TGTGCCAGCAGCTTAGACTACTCAAACGGGGAGCTGTTTTTT	CASSLDYSNGELFF
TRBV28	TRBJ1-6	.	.	TGTGCCAGCAGTTTGGGGGGGCCGGTGGGTTCACCCCTCCACTTT	CASSLGGPVGSPLHF
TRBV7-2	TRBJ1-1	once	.	TGTGCCAGCAGCTTAGTCTTTGGCCTCAACACTGAAGCTTTCTTT	CASSLVFGLNTEAFF
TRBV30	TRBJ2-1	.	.	TGTGCCTGGGACTCGGGGAATGAGCAGTTCTTC	CAWDSGNEQFF
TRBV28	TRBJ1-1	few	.	TGTGCCAGCACTACCTACTGGGGGGGTACTGAAGCTTTCTTT	CASTTYWGGTEAFF
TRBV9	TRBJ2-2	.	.	TGTGCCAGCAGTGACAGCCGCTCGAACACCGGGGAGCTGTTTTTT	CASSDSRSNTGELFF
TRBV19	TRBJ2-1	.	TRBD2	TGTGCCAGTAGTATCCAGACTAGCAGATACAATGAGCAGTTCTTC	CASSIQTSRYNEQFF
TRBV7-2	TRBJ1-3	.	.	TGTGCCAGCAGCTTAGGGCAGTGGAGGGGTGACACCATATATTTT	CASSLGQWRGDTIYF
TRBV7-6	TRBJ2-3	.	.	TGTGCCAGCAGCTCTGAGACACATGATACGCAGTATTTT	CASSSETHDTQYF
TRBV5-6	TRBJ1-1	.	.	TGTGCCAGCAGCTTTACTAGGACTGAAGCTTTCTTT	CASSFTRTEAFF
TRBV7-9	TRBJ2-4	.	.	TGTTCCAGCAGCCGGACAGACCTAGCCAAAAACATTCAGTACTTC	CSSSRTDLAKNIQYF
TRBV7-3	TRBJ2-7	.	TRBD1	TGTGCCAGCAGTAGGGACAGGGGGACAGTCTACGAGCAGTACTTC	CASSRDRGTVYEQYF
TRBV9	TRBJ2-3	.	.	TGTGCCAGCAGCGTAGCGGCGGGAATGAGGGATACGCAGTATTTT	CASSVAAGMRDTQYF
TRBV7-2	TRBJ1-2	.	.	TGTGCCAGCAGCTTAGGTCGGGGAGATGGCTACACCTTC	CASSLGRGDGYTF
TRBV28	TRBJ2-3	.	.	TGTGCCAGCAGTTTAAGGGGAGGTGGGGCAGATACGCAGTATTTT	CASSLRGGGADTQYF
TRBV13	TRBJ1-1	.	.	TGTGCCAGCAGCTTCCCAACAGGGAACACTGAAGCTTTCTTT	CASSFPTGNTEAFF
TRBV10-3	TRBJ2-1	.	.	TGTGCCATCAGTCAGTTAGGAGGGGGGGCTTACAATGAGCAGTTCTTC	CAISQLGGGAYNEQFF
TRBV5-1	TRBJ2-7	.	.	TGCGCCAGCAACCTGAACCTACCAGGGGATGTTCGGTGCATTGAGTACTTC	CASNLNLPGDVRCIEYF
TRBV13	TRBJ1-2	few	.	TGTGCCAGCAGCGAGGACAGAGTCTATGGCTACACCTTC	CASSEDRVYGYTF
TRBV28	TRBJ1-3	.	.	TGTGCCAGCAGTTCAATGACTGCTGACTCTGGAAACACCATATATTTT	CASSSMTADSGNTIYF
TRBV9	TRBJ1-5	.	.	TGTGCCAGCAGCGCCGAGTCCGGCGGGGGCAATCAGCCCCAGCATTTT	CASSAESGGGNQPQHF
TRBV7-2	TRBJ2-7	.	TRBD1	TGTGCCAGCAGCCAATGGGACAGCTCTAACGAGCAGTACTTC	CASSQWDSSNEQYF
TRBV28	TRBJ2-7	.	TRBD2	TGTGCCAGCAGTTCCCCGGGACTAGCGGGCCTTTACGAGCAGTACTTC	CASSSPGLAGLYEQYF
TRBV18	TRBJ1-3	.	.	TGTGCCAGCTCACAGGGACTACAGGGACTCTCTGGAAACACCATATATTTT	CASSQGLQGLSGNTIYF
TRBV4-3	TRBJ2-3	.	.	TGCGCCAGCAGCCAAGTTGGGGGCCCACACCGAGATACGCAGTATTTT	CASSQVGGPHRDTQYF
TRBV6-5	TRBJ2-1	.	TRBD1	TGTGCCAGCAGTTCAGGAAACAGGGGGCATGAGCAGTTCTTC	CASSSGNRGHEQFF
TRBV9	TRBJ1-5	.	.	TGTGCCAGGAAGACAGGCGATCAGCCCCAGCATTTT	CARKTGDQPQHF
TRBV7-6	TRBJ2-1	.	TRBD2	TGTGCCAGCAGCTTAGCGCATGGGGGGACTAGGGGCTATTACAATGAGCAGTTCTTC	CASSLAHGGTRGYYNEQFF
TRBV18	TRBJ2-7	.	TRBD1	TGTGCCAGCTCGCTGGACAGGGGGCGCGCCGAGCAGTACTTC	CASSLDRGRAEQYF
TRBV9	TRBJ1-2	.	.	TGTGCCAGCAGCGTAGGACAGCGCGACTATGGCTACACCTTC	CASSVGQRDYGYTF
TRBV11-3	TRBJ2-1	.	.	TGTGCCAGCAGCTTATCAACAGGGTATGAGCAGTTCTTC	CASSLSTGYEQFF
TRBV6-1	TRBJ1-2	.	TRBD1	TGTGCCAGCAGGGGGGACAGGTCCTCCTATGGCTACACCTTC	CASRGDRSSYGYTF
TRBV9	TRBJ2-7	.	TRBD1	TGTGCCAGCAGCGTAGCGAACCCGGGACAGGGGGCGGGGGAGCAGTACTTC	CASSVANPGQGAGEQYF
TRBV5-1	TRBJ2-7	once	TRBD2	TGCGCCAGCAGCTTTTTCCCGACTAGCGGGAGGTATGAGCAGTACTTC	CASSFFPTSGRYEQYF